This T cell receptor beta chain emerged from a study of blood T cell repertoires in COVID-19. The V and J ends lost 1 base and 7 bases respectively, with 14 bases between them. Germline values: CDR1 SGHTA, CDR2 FQGNSA. The CDR3 is 15 amino acids. How the authors handled the data: The authors estimated nucleated cell counts from reference gene primer amplification. The protocol was immunoSEQ multiplex PCR, while the TCRdb copy is restricted to in-frame clones and leaves out a portion. V and J calls and clone size are given by that table; D and trimming were obtained from the DNA. The sample carries about 320,000 clones, approximately 88% recorded once.

The receptor was derived from a woman between 18 and 29 years old who had recovered from COVID-19. This chain links TRBV7-2 with TRBJ2-1; D perhaps matches TRBD1 (6 bases). What was sequenced was PBMCs or T cells enriched from blood (not recorded which). CDR3 nucleotide sequence: TGTGCCAGCAGCTTAGATTTGATCAGGGGTAATGAGCAGTTCTTC. Its protein is CASSLDLIRGNEQFF.